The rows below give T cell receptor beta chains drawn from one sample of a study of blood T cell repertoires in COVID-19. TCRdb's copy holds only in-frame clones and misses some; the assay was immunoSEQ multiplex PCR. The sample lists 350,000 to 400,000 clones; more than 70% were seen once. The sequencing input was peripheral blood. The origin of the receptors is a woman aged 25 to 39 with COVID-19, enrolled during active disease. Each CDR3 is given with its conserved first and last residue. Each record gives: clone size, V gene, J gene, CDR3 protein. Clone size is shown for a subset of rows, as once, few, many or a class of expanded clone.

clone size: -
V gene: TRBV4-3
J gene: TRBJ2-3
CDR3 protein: CASSQDHPGTDTQYF

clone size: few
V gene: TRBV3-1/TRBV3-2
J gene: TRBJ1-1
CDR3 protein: CASSLAGRNTEAFF

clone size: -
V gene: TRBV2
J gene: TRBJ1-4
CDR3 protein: CASSAAPRDEKLFF

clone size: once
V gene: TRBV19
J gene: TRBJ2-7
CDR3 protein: CASRSRGRGSYEQYF

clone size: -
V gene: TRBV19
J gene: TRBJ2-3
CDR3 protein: CASSIFHRGTDTQYF

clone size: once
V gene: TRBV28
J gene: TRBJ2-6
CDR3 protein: CASSLGGAGANVLTF

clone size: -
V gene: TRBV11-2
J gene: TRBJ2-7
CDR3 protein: CASTRQGLYEQYF

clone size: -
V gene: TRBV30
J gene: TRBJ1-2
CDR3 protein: CAWSSIYPGQIANYGYTF

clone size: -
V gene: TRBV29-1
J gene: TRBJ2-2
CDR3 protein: CSVDRGNTGELFF

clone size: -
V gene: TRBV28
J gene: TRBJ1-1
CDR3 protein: CASSWRLAVGDTEAFF

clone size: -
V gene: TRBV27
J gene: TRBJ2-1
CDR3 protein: CASTKRGQGTYNEQFF

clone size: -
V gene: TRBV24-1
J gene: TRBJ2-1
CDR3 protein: CATSRTSDKYNEQFF

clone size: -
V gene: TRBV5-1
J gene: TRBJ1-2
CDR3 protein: CASSLGTGGAGGYTF

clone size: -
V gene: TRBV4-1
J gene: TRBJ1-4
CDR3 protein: CASSQEWPTNEKLFF

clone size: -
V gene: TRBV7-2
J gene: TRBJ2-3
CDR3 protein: CASSLRRLAGGSTDTQYF

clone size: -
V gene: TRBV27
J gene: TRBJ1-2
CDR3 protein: CASSLDRDRGTNYGYTF

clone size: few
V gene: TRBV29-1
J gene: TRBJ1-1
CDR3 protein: CSVGPGMNTEAFF

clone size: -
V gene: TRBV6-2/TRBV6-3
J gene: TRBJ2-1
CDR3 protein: CASSPRGLFGYNEQFF

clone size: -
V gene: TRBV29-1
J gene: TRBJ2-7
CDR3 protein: CSAQAGGQIREQYF

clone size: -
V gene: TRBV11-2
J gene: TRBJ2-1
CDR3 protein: CASSSLRQRNPYNEQFF

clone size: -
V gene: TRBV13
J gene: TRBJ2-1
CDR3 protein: CASSPGLVNEQFF

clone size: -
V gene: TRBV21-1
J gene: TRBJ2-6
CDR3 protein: CASSKAHPISGANVLTF